Listed below are T cell receptor beta chains from one sample, sequenced in a study of blood T cell repertoires in COVID-19. Method: immunoSEQ multiplex PCR; TCRdb's copy keeps in-frame clones and lacks some. The sample contains under 300,000 clones, 70% to 90% of which appear only once. Sequencing input: peripheral blood. These receptor sequences come from a man aged 30 to 39 who had recovered from COVID-19. CDR3s include the opening cysteine and the closing phenylalanine or tryptophan. Fields, in order: clone size, J gene, D gene, V gene, CDR3 DNA, CDR3 protein. D genes are given only for firm matches. Clone size is not always given. Where it is, it says once, few, many or a class for expanded clones.

.,TRBJ2-7,TRBD1,TRBV11-2,TGTGCCAGCAGCTCACTACTTGGCCAGGGGACAGCCGCCTACGAGCAGTACTTC,CASSSLLGQGTAAYEQYF
.,TRBJ1-3,.,TRBV9,TGTGCCAGCAGCGTAGAGGGGGAGGGAAACACCATATATTTT,CASSVEGEGNTIYF
.,TRBJ2-5,.,TRBV5-1,TGCGCCAGCAGCTTCCTAGGACAGTATCAAGAGACCCAGTACTTC,CASSFLGQYQETQYF
once,TRBJ2-1,.,TRBV7-9,TGTGCCAGCAGCTATCGCGGGTCCGGCGATGGTGAGCAGTTCTTC,CASSYRGSGDGEQFF
.,TRBJ1-1,TRBD1,TRBV3-1/TRBV3-2,TGTGCCAGCAGCCAAGATCACAGGGGGTACACTGAAGCTTTCTTT,CASSQDHRGYTEAFF
.,TRBJ1-5,.,TRBV6-4,TGTGCCAGCAGTGACTTAGGTTGGGGAGGCTATCAGCCCCAGCATTTT,CASSDLGWGGYQPQHF
.,TRBJ1-2,TRBD1,TRBV2,TGTGCCAGCAGTGAAGCAGGGACAGTCTATGGCTACACCTTC,CASSEAGTVYGYTF
.,TRBJ2-5,TRBD2,TRBV5-1,TGCGCCAGCAGCTTGGGCCTAGCGGGGGATCCCGAAGAGACCCAGTACTTC,CASSLGLAGDPEETQYF
.,TRBJ2-3,.,TRBV5-1,TGCGCCAGCAGCTTGGGAGGCGGCGGTCCTAGCACAGATACGCAGTATTTT,CASSLGGGGPSTDTQYF
once,TRBJ2-1,.,TRBV5-4,TGTGCCAGTTCCATACAGGGTTTTGAGCAGTTCTTC,CASSIQGFEQFF
.,TRBJ2-7,TRBD2,TRBV6-6,TGTGCCAGCAGTTCGGGACTAGCGGGGGCTGGGGAGCAGTACTTC,CASSSGLAGAGEQYF
.,TRBJ1-5,.,TRBV6-2/TRBV6-3,TGTGCCAGCAGTTTCTCCGGGGGGAACCATCAGCCCCAGCATTTT,CASSFSGGNHQPQHF
.,TRBJ1-4,.,TRBV27,TGTGCCAGCAGCAACGGGGGGTTCAGCGAAAAACTGTTTTTT,CASSNGGFSEKLFF
.,TRBJ2-7,TRBD1,TRBV3-1/TRBV3-2,TGTGCCAGCAGCCTTTCTTGGACAGGCGAGAACGAGCAGTACTTC,CASSLSWTGENEQYF
.,TRBJ1-2,TRBD1,TRBV19,TGTGCCAGTAGTATTCCGACAGGGACAGGTGAACATGGCTACACCTTC,CASSIPTGTGEHGYTF
once,TRBJ2-1,TRBD2,TRBV5-1,TGCGCCAGCAGCTTGCCAGGGACTACTTCCCCCACTGGAAGCTCCTACAATGAGCAGTTCTTC,CASSLPGTTSPTGSSYNEQFF
.,TRBJ1-6,TRBD1,TRBV11-3,TGTGCCAGCAGCCCCGAGGACAGGGAGTGCGTCTCCTATAATTCACCCCTCCACTTT,CASSPEDRECVSYNSPLHF
.,TRBJ1-2,.,TRBV5-5,TGTGCCAGCAGCTTCGGGGGAAACTATGGCTACACCTTC,CASSFGGNYGYTF
.,TRBJ2-3,TRBD1,TRBV18,TGTGCCAGCTCATTTGACAGGGGGCTAGCAGATACGCAGTATTTT,CASSFDRGLADTQYF
few,TRBJ2-1,.,TRBV6-1,TGTGCCAGCAGTGATGAAGAGGGAACCTACAATGAGCAGTTCTTC,CASSDEEGTYNEQFF
.,TRBJ2-7,TRBD1,TRBV7-9,TGTGCCAGCAGCGAGGCGACAGGGGCCTCCTACGAGCAGTACTTC,CASSEATGASYEQYF
.,TRBJ1-1,.,TRBV9,TGTGCCAGCAGCCCCCACCACGGGAAGACTGAAGCTTTCTTT,CASSPHHGKTEAFF
.,TRBJ2-2,TRBD1,TRBV2,TGTGCCAGCAGTGAGGGGACAGCTACCGGGGAGCTGTTTTTT,CASSEGTATGELFF
.,TRBJ1-2,.,TRBV5-6,TGTGCCAGCAGCCCCAGGGTTGCCTATGGCTACACCTTC,CASSPRVAYGYTF
.,TRBJ1-1,TRBD1,TRBV18,TGTGCCAGCTCACCCCCCGGGACAGTGAACACTGAAGCTTTCTTT,CASSPPGTVNTEAFF
.,TRBJ2-1,.,TRBV4-1,TGCGCCAGCAGCCAAGAGCGGCGGGAGCAGTTCTTC,CASSQERREQFF
once,TRBJ2-3,TRBD2,TRBV5-1,TGCGCCAGCAGCTTGGCCGGCCGGACTAGCGGGAGCACAGATACGCAGTATTTT,CASSLAGRTSGSTDTQYF
many,TRBJ2-3,.,TRBV20-1,TGCAGTGCTAGTTCCCCCAACGGGCAGTATTTT,CSASSPNGQYF
.,TRBJ2-7,TRBD1,TRBV6-5,TGTGCCAGCAGTAGACAGGGGGCTAACGAGCAGTACTTC,CASSRQGANEQYF
.,TRBJ1-1,.,TRBV3-1/TRBV3-2,TGTGCCAGCAGCTACGGAGGGACTGAAGCTTTCTTT,CASSYGGTEAFF
.,TRBJ1-1,.,TRBV5-1,TGCGCCAGCAGCTTTGACAGCCAGAACACTGAAGCTTTCTTT,CASSFDSQNTEAFF
.,TRBJ2-1,TRBD1,TRBV27,TGTGCCAGCATGAGGAGACAGGGCACGAATGAGCAGTTCTTC,CASMRRQGTNEQFF
.,TRBJ2-7,.,TRBV5-4,TGTGCCAGCAGCTTGAGTTGGCGGGGTAGCTCCTACGAGCAGTACTTC,CASSLSWRGSSYEQYF
.,TRBJ1-5,TRBD1,TRBV28,TGTGCCAGCAGTTTACCCGACAGGGGAGGTCAGCCCCAGCATTTT,CASSLPDRGGQPQHF
.,TRBJ1-2,.,TRBV28,TGTGCCAGCAGTTCCCCCGGGGAGGGCCATGGCTACACCTTC,CASSSPGEGHGYTF
.,TRBJ2-1,.,TRBV3-1/TRBV3-2,TGTGCCAGCAGCGGCCGACAGAGCTCCTACAATGAGCAGTTCTTC,CASSGRQSSYNEQFF
.,TRBJ1-5,.,TRBV9,TGTGCCAGCAGCGTAGCTGGCGGGAATCAGCCCCAGCATTTT,CASSVAGGNQPQHF
.,TRBJ2-3,.,TRBV27,TGTGCCAGCAGGATCCGTACCCAGGCCACAGATACGCAGTATTTT,CASRIRTQATDTQYF
.,TRBJ2-7,.,TRBV5-1,TGCGCCAGCAGGACAGAGATGGTTTACGAGCAGTACTTC,CASRTEMVYEQYF
.,TRBJ1-2,.,TRBV3-1/TRBV3-2,TGTGCCAGCAGCGCGCATGACCCTCGGGTTTATGGCTACACCTTC,CASSAHDPRVYGYTF
.,TRBJ2-2,.,TRBV5-1,TGCGCCAGCAGCTTACAGGACACCGGGGAGCTGTTTTTT,CASSLQDTGELFF
.,TRBJ2-1,TRBD2,TRBV3-1/TRBV3-2,TGTGCCAGCAACGGACTAGCGGGGGGGCGGCTTGAGCAGTTCTTC,CASNGLAGGRLEQFF
.,TRBJ1-3,.,TRBV6-5,TGTGCCAGCAGTTATCGGGTATATGGAAACACCATATATTTT,CASSYRVYGNTIYF
.,TRBJ2-7,.,TRBV5-4,TGTGCCAGCAGCTTGCCAGGGGCCTACGAGCAGTACTTC,CASSLPGAYEQYF
.,TRBJ2-7,.,TRBV7-2,TGTGCCGCCCGTTGGGACACTTCCTACGAGCAGTACTTC,CAARWDTSYEQYF
.,TRBJ1-1,TRBD1,TRBV6-5,TGTGCCAGCAGTTACCGACAGGGGCGTACTGAAGCTTTCTTT,CASSYRQGRTEAFF
.,TRBJ2-1,.,TRBV6-5,TGTGCCAGCAGTCTAACCCTCAATGAGCAGTTCTTC,CASSLTLNEQFF
.,TRBJ1-1,TRBD1,TRBV5-5,TGTGCCAGCAGCTTGAGTTTCCGACAGGGAGTCACAAAAGCTTTCTTT,CASSLSFRQGVTKAFF
.,TRBJ1-1,.,TRBV4-2,TGTGCCAGCAGCGGCGGGGACACTGAAGCTTTCTTT,CASSGGDTEAFF
.,TRBJ2-1,.,TRBV7-2,TGTGCCAGCAGCTTCCCTAATGAGCAGTTCTTC,CASSFPNEQFF
few,TRBJ1-6,TRBD1,TRBV7-9,TGTGCCAGCAGCTTCACCAGGGGGAATTCACCCCTCCACTTT,CASSFTRGNSPLHF
few,TRBJ1-5,TRBD1,TRBV6-2/TRBV6-3,TGTGCCAGCAGTTACTGGGGGACAGGGTTGGAGCAGCCCCAGCATTTT,CASSYWGTGLEQPQHF
.,TRBJ1-5,.,TRBV5-1,TGCGCCAGCAGCTTGGCCCCGGACAGCCACCCCCAGCATTTT,CASSLAPDSHPQHF
.,TRBJ2-4,TRBD1,TRBV29-1,TGCAGCGTTGAAGAGGGGCAGGGGGCCCACATTCAGTACTTC,CSVEEGQGAHIQYF
.,TRBJ2-2,TRBD2,TRBV5-1,TGCGCCAGCAGCGGGACTAGCGGGGAATACACCGGGGAGCTGTTTTTT,CASSGTSGEYTGELFF
.,TRBJ1-4,.,TRBV4-2,TGTGCCAGCAGCCAAGGGGCCAGGGAAGCTGAAAAACTGTTTTTT,CASSQGAREAEKLFF
.,TRBJ1-2,.,TRBV15,TGTGCCACCAGCAAACCCGAGAGAGGTGACTATGGCTACACCTTC,CATSKPERGDYGYTF
.,TRBJ2-7,TRBD1,TRBV7-2,TGTGCCAGCAGCAAGGACAGGGATGCCTTTTGGGAGCAGTACTTC,CASSKDRDAFWEQYF
.,TRBJ1-1,.,TRBV4-1,TGCGCCAGCAGCCAACCAATGTCGAGATTCGGCACTGAAGCTTTCTTT,CASSQPMSRFGTEAFF
.,TRBJ1-2,.,TRBV5-1,TGCGCCAGCAGCTTGAGAGGGGGGGATGCCTATGGCTACACCTTC,CASSLRGGDAYGYTF